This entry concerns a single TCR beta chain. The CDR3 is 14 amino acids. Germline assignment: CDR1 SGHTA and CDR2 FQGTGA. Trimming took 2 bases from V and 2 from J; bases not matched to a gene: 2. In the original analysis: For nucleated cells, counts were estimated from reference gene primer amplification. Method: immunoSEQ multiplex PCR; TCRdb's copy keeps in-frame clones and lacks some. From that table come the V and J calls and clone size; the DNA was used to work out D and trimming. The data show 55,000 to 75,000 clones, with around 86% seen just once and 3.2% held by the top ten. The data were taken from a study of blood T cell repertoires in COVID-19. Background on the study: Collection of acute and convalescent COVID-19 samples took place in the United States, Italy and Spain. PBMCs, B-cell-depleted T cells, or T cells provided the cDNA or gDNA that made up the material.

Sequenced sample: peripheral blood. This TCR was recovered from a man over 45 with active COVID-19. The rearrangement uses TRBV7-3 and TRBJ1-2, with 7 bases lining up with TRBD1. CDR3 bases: TGTGCCAGCAGCTTATGGGACAGCAACTATGGCTACACCTTC. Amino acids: CASSLWDSNYGYTF.